The clone carrying this TCR beta chain was counted between two and nine times. This table comes from immunoSEQ multiplex PCR, and its TCRdb copy is limited to in-frame clones, with some not included. The sample carries approximately 160,000 clones, 92% recorded once. The CDR3 loop spans 18 amino acids. This sample stems from a study of control samples from healthy donors and cancer patients. The TCR sequence derives from a woman between 25 and 40 years old in good health. The sequencing input was blood. The genes are TRBV21-1 and TRBJ1-2. TRBV21-1 is classified as a pseudogene. In DNA form, the CDR3 reads TGTGCCAGCAGCAAAGTCAAATCGGGAACTGAGCAAAACTATGGCTACACCTTC. This encodes CASSKVKSGTEQNYGYTF.